One and the same sample provided the 2 T cell receptor beta chains below, sequenced in a study of T cells in Graves' hyperthyroidism and ophthalmopathy. The TCR beta CDR3 regions underwent amplification using RNA transcripts as the source. The HTBI primer set drove a first-round RT-PCR of the TCR CDR3. MiXCR, applied by TCRdb to the multiplex PCR reads, yields one record per CDR3 protein. The sample includes under 350,000 distinct CDR3 sequences, 20% to 25% seen only once; the top ten take under 55%. The sample consisted of blood. These receptors all come from a woman between 45 and 60 years old with Graves' hyperthyroidism.

At least ten counts were recorded for this clonotype. Its ends do not fully match the called genes, so a read error is possible. This sequence joins TRBV5-1 and TRBJ2-3; D gene unclear. The germline CDR1 and CDR2 sequences are SGHRS and YFSETQ. The CDR3 length is 12 residues. In DNA, the CDR3 is TGTGCCAGCAGCTCTTCCACAGATACGCAGTATTTT. Protein sequence: CASSSSTDTQYF.

This chain connects TRBV5-4 to TRBJ2-2; 9 bases agree with TRBD2. The CDR3 consists of 14 residues. Unmatched junction bases numbered 5, after V lost 4 bases and J lost 7 bases. CDR1 is SGHNT, CDR2 YYREEE, per germline (reference sequence). Here the CDR3 reads CASSRGGAYGELFF. The DNA of the CDR3 is TGTGCCAGCAGCCGCGGGGGGGCCTACGGGGAGCTGTTTTTT.